What follows are 7 T cell receptor beta chains derived from one specimen sequenced in a study of CD8 T cells in Susac syndrome. Roughly 0.45 to 1 ug RNA was reverse transcribed with random hexamers. TCRdb reprocessed the immunoSEQ multiplex PCR reads with MiXCR, giving one entry per CDR3 protein. The repertoire holds some 300,000 distinct CDR3 sequences, 65% to 90% seen once, with roughly 0.21% in the top ten. What was sequenced was CD8+ T cells from PBMCs. The receptors originated from a human donor with multiple sclerosis.

The DNA for the CDR3 is TGCGCCACCACGTTTAGCACCATATATTTT. It translates to CATTFSTIYF. V is TRBV23-1 and J is TRBJ1-3, with D hard to call. TRBV23-1 is sorted into the ORF group, with uncertain function. The CDR3 consists of 10 residues. Trimming stripped 10 bases from V and 9 bases from J, with 10 bases between.

J is TRBJ2-1 and V is TRBV7-2, with 10 positions matching TRBD2. The CDR3 consists of 17 residues. Trimming took 0 bases from V and 7 from J; bases not matched to a gene: 9. CDR1 SGHTA and CDR2 FQGNSA come from the germline V gene. CDR3 sequence: CASSLAQEAGGGNEQFF. In DNA, the CDR3 is TGTGCCAGCAGCTTAGCGCAGGAAGCGGGAGGGGGAAATGAGCAGTTCTTC.

This clonotype turned up a few times. The V call is TRBV12-3 or TRBV12-4, the J call TRBJ2-7; D could derive from TRBD1 or TRBD2 (5 bases each). CDR3 size: 14 residues. Deletions cut 5 bases from V and 0 bases from J, with 11 bases between. CDR3 amino acids: CASSGTGSSYEQYF. The CDR3 DNA is TGTGCCAGCAGTGGGACGGGGAGCTCCTACGAGCAGTACTTC.

The chain carries TRBV28 and TRBJ2-2; D is uncertain. This CDR3 contains 14 residues. CDR1 MDHEN and CDR2 SYDVKM come from the germline V gene. The ends were cut back, 3 bases at V and 3 bases at J, with 8 bases in the middle. The DNA for the CDR3 is TGTGCCAGCAGTTTCTCTGGGGACACCGGGGAGCTGTTTTTT. The encoded protein is CASSFSGDTGELFF.

This clonotype has more than one count but fewer than ten. The rearrangement links TRBV6-1 to TRBJ1-4; TRBD1 matches at 9 bases. V lost 6 bases and J lost 8; bases outside the gene matches: 10. Germline loops: CDR1 MNHNS, CDR2 SASEGT. The CDR3 totals 15 residues. CDR3 loop: CASRPRTGVLEKLFF. The CDR3 bases are TGTGCCAGCAGACCTCGGACAGGGGTGTTGGAAAAACTGTTTTTT.

CDR3 protein: CASGRGQGETQYF. In nucleotides, the CDR3 is TGTGCCAGCGGGAGGGGGCAGGGTGAGACCCAGTACTTC. J is TRBJ2-5 and V is TRBV25-1, with D possibly being TRBD1 or TRBD2 (7 bases each). Germline CDR1 reads MGHDK; CDR2 reads SYGVNS. V shed 8 bases and J shed 5 bases, with 15 bases lying between them. The CDR3 spans 13 residues.

The CDR3 loop is CASSLGDSYGYTF. DNA for the CDR3: TGCGCCAGCAGCTTGGGGGACAGCTATGGCTACACCTTC. The V and J genes are TRBV5-1 and TRBJ1-2; 7 bases align to TRBD1. The CDR3 runs 13 residues. The germline V gene encodes CDR1 SGHRS and CDR2 YFSETQ. V dropped 0 bases and J dropped 4; count of bases not matched to a gene: 0.